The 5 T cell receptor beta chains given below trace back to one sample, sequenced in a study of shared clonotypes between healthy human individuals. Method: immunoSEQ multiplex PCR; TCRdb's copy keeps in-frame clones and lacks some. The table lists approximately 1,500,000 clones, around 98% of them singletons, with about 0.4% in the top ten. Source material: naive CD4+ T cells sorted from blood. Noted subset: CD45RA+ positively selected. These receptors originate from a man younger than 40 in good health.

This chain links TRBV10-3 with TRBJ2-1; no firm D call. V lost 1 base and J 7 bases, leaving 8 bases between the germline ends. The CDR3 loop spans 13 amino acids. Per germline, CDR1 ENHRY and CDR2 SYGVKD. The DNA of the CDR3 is TGTGCCATCAGTGAGTATGAGTGGAATGAGCAGTTCTTC. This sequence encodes CAISEYEWNEQFF.

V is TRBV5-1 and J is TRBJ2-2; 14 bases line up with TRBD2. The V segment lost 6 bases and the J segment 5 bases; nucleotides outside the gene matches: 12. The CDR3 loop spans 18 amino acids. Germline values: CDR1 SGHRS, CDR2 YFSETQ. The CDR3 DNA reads TGCGCCAGCAAGGAGAGGACTAGCGGGAGGATCCTAACCGGGGAGCTGTTTTTT. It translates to CASKERTSGRILTGELFF.

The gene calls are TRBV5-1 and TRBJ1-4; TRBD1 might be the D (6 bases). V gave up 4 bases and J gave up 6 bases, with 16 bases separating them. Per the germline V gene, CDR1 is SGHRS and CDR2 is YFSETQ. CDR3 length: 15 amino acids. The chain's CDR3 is CASSVSGTSHEKLFF. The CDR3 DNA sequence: TGCGCCAGCAGCGTATCCGGGACATCCCATGAAAAACTGTTTTTT.

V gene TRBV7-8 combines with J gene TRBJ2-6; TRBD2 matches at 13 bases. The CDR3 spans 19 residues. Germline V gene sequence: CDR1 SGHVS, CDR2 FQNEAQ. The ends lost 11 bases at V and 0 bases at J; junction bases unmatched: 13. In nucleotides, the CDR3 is TGTGCCCAGCAGCCCTTTCGACTAGCGGGGGGCTCTGGGGCCAACGTCCTGACTTTC. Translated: CAQQPFRLAGGSGANVLTF.

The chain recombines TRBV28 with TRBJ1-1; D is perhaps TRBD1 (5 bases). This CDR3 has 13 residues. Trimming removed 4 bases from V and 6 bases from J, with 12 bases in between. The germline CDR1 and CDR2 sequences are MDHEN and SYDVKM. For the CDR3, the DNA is TGTGCCAGCAGTTACCAGGGTCTCCCTGAAGCTTTCTTT. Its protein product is CASSYQGLPEAFF.